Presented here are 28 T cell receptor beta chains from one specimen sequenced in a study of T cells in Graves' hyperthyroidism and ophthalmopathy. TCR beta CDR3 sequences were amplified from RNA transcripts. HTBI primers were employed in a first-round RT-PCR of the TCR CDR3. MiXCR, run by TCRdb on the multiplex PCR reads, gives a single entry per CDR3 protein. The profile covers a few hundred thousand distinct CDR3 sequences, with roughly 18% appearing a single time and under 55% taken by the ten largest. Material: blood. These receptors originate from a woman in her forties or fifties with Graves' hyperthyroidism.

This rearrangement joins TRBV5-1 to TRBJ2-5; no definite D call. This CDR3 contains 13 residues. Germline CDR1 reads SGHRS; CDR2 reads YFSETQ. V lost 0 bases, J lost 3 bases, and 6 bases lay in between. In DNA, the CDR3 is TGCGCCAGCAGCTTGGTGGATAAAGAGACCCAGTACTTC. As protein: CASSLVDKETQYF.

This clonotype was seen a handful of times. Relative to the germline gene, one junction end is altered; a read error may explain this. Written as DNA, the CDR3 is TGTGCCAGCAGCTTGATACGGACTACCAATTCGCCCCTCCACTTT. Translated: CASSLIRTTNSPLHF. The chain links TRBV5-6 to TRBJ1-6, with D uncertain. CDR3 length: 15 residues. The V gene's germline CDR1 is SGHDT and CDR2 YYEEEE.

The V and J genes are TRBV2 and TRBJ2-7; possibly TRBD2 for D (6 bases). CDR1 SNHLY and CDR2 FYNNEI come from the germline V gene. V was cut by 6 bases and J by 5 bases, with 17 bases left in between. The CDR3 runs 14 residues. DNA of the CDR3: TGTGCCAGCAGCTGGAGGGCCGTATTAAACGAGCAGTACTTC. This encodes CASSWRAVLNEQYF. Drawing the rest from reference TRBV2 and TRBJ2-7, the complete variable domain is EPEVTQTPSHQVTQMGQEVILRCVPISNHLYFYWYRQILGQKVEFLVSFYNNEISEKSEIFDDQFSVERPDGSNFTLKIRSTKLEDSAMYFCASSWRAVLNEQYFGPGTRLTVT.

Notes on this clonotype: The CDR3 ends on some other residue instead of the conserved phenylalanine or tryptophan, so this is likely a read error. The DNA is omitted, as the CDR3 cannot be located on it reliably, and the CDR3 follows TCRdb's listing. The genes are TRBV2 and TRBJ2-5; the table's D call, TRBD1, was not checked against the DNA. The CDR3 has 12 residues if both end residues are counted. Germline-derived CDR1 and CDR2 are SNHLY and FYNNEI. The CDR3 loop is CASSELAPAEYV.

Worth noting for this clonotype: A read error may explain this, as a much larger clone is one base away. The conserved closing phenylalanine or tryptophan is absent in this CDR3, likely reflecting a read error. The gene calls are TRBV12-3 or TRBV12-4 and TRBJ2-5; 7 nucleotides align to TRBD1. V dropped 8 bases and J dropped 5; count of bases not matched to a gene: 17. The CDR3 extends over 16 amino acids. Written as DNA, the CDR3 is TGTGCCAGCCGAATATCGTCCTACAGGGGATGGGAGACCCAGTACCTC. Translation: CASRISSYRGWETQYL.

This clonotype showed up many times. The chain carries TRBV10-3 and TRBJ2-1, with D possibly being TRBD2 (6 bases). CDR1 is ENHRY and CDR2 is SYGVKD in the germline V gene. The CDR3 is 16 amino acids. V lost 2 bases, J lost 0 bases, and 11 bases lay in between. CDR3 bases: TGTGCCATCAGTGAGGAGCGGGCGAGCTCCTACAATGAGCAGTTCTTC. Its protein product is CAISEERASSYNEQFF.

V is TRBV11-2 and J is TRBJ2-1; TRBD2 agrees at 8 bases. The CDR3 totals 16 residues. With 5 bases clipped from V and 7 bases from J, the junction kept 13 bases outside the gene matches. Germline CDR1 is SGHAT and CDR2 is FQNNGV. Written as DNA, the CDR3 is TGTGCCAGCAGCAATCCCGGGGGGGCCCTCTCGAATGAGCAGTTCTTC. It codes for CASSNPGGALSNEQFF.

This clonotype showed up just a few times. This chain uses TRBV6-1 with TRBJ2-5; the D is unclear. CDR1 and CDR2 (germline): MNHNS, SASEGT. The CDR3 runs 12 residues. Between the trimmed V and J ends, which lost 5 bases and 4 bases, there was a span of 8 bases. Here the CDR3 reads CASSSIGETQYF. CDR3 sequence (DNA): TGTGCCAGCAGTTCGATTGGAGAGACCCAGTACTTC.

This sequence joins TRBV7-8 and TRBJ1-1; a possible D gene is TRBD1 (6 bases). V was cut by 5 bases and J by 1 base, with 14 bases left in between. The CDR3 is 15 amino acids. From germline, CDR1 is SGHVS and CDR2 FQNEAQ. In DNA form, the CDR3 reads TGTGCCAGCAGCCACTCGACAGGCTCGAACACTGAAGCTTTCTTT. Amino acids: CASSHSTGSNTEAFF.

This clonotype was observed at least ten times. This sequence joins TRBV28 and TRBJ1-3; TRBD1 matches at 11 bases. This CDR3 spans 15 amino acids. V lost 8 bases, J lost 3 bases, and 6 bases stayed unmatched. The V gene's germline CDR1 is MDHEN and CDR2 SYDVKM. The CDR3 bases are TGTGCCAGCGGGACAGGGGGAGCGTTTGGAAACACCATATATTTT. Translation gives CASGTGGAFGNTIYF.

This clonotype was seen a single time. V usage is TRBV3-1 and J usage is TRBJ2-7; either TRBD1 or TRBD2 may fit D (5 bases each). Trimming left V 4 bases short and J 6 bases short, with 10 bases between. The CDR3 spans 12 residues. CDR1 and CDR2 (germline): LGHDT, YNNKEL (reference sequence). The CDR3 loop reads CASSLGGREQYF. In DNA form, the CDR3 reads TGTGCCAGCAGCCTTGGGGGTCGCGAGCAGTACTTC.

The CDR3 DNA reads TGTGCCAGCAGCTGGGGGGCAGCGGGGGACCAAGAGACCCAGTACTTC. As protein: CASSWGAAGDQETQYF. J is TRBJ2-5 and V is TRBV7-9; 8 nucleotides align to TRBD2. J was trimmed by 0 bases and V by 4 bases; bases with no gene match: 7. This CDR3 comprises 16 residues. Germline V CDR1 and CDR2: SEHNR, FQNEAQ (reference sequence). Using reference TRBV7-9 and TRBJ2-5 for the parts outside the CDR3, the full variable domain is DTGVSQNPRHKITKRGQNVTFRCDPISEHNRLYWYRQTLGQGPEFLTYFQNEAQLEKSRLLSDRFSAERPKGSFSTLEIQRTEQGDSAMYLCASSWGAAGDQETQYFGPGTRLLVL.

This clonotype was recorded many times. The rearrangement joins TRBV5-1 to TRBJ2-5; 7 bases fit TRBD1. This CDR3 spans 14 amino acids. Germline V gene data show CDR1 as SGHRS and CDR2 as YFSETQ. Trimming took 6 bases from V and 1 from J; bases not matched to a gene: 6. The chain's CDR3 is CASTPGQLQETQYF. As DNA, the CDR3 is TGCGCCAGCACCCCGGGACAGCTCCAAGAGACCCAGTACTTC.

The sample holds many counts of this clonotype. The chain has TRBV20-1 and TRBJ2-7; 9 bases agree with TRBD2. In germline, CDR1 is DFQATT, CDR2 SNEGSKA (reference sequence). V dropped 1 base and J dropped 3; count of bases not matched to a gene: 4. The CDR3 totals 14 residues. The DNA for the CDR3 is TGCAGTGCTAGAGCGCTAGCGGGAAGCTACGAGCAGTACTTC. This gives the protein CSARALAGSYEQYF.

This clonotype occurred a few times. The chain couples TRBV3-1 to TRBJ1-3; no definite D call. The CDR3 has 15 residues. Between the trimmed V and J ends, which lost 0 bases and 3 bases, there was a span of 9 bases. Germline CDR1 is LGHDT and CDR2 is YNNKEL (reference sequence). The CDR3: CASSQDHAGGNTIYF. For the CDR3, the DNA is TGTGCCAGCAGCCAAGATCATGCCGGTGGAAACACCATATATTTT.

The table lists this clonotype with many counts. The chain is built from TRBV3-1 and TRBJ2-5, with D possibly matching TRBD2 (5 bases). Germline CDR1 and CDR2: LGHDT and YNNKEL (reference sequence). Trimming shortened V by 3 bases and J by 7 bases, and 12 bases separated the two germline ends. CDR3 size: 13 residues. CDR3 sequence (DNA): TGTGCCAGCAGCCAGGGTGAGGGTGGGACCCAGTACTTC. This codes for CASSQGEGGTQYF.

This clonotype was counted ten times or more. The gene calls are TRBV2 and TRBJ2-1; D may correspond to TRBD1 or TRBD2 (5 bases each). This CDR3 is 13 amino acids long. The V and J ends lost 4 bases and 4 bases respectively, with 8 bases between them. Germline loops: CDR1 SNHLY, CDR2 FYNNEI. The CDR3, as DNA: TGTGCCAGCAGTGCTGAGGGGTACAATGAGCAGTTCTTC. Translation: CASSAEGYNEQFF.

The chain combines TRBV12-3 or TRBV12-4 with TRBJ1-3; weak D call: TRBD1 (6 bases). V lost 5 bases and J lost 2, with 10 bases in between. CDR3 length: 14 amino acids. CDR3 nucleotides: TGTGCCAGCAGTCCCCGGACAGCTGGAAACACCATATATTTT. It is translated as CASSPRTAGNTIYF.

The CDR3 DNA reads as TGTGCCAGCAGCTTAGGAGGGGGCGTATCCGGCTACACCTTC. Translation: CASSLGGGVSGYTF. The chain joins TRBV5-6 to TRBJ1-2, with TRBD1 matching 7 bases. Germline CDR1 reads SGHDT; CDR2 reads YYEEEE. The CDR3 extends over 14 amino acids. Trimming removed 2 bases from V and 8 bases from J; junction bases left unmatched: 9.

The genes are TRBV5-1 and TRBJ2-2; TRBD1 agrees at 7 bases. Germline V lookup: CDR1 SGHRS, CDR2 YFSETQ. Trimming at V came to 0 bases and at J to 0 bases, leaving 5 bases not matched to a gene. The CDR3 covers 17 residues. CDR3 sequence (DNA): TGCGCCAGCAGCTTGGATGACAGGGCCACGAACACCGGGGAGCTGTTTTTT. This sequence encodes CASSLDDRATNTGELFF.

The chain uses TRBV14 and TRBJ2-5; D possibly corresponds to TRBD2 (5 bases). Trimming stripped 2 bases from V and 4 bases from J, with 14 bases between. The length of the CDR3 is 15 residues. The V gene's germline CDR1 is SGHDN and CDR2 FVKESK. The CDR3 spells CASSQFRGIGETQYF. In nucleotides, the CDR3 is TGTGCCAGCAGCCAATTCCGGGGAATAGGAGAGACCCAGTACTTC.

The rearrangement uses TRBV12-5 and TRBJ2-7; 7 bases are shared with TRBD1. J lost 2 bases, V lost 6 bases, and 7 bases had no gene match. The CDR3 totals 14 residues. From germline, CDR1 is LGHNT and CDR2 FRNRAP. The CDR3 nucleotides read TGTGCTAGTGGGGGGACAGAATCCCCCTACGAGCAGTACGTC. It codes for CASGGTESPYEQYV.

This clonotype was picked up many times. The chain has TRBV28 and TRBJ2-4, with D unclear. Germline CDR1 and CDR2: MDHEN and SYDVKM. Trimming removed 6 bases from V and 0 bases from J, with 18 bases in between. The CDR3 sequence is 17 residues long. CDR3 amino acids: CASSLGVPELAKNIQYF. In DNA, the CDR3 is TGTGCCAGCAGCTTAGGCGTGCCAGAGTTAGCCAAAAACATTCAGTACTTC.

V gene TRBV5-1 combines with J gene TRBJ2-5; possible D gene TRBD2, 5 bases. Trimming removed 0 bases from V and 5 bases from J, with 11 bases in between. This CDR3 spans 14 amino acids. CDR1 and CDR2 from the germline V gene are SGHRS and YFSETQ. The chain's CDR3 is CASSLEFSAETQYF. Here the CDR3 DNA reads TGCGCCAGCAGCTTGGAGTTTAGCGCTGAGACCCAGTACTTC.

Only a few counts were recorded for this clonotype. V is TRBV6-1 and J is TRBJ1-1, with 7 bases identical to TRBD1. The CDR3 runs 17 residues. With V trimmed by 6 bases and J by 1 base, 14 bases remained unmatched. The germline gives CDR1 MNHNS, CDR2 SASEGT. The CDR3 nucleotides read TGTGCCAGCAGGCTACCGGGACAGTATGGGGAGAACACTGAAGCTTTCTTT. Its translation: CASRLPGQYGENTEAFF.

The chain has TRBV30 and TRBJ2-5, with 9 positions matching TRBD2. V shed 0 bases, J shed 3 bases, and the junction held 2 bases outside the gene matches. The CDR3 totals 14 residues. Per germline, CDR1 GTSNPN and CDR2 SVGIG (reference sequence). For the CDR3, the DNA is TGTGCCTGGAGTGTAATAGCGGGAGAAGAGACCCAGTACTTC. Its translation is CAWSVIAGEETQYF.

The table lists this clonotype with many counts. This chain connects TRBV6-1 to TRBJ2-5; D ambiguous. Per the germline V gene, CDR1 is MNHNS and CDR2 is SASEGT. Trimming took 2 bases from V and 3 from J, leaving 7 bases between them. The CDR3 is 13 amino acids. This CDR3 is CASSERSEETQYF. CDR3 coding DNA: TGTGCCAGCAGTGAAAGGTCAGAAGAGACCCAGTACTTC.

CDR3 sequence reads: CASSYRSGEGQPQHF. The CDR3 nucleotides are TGTGCCAGCAGTTACCGGTCGGGTGAGGGCCAGCCCCAGCATTTT. The J gene is TRBJ1-5, the V gene TRBV6-5; D uncertain. CDR1 is MNHEY, CDR2 SVGAGI, per germline. The CDR3 has 15 amino acids. V was trimmed by 2 bases and J by 7 bases, leaving 15 bases between them.